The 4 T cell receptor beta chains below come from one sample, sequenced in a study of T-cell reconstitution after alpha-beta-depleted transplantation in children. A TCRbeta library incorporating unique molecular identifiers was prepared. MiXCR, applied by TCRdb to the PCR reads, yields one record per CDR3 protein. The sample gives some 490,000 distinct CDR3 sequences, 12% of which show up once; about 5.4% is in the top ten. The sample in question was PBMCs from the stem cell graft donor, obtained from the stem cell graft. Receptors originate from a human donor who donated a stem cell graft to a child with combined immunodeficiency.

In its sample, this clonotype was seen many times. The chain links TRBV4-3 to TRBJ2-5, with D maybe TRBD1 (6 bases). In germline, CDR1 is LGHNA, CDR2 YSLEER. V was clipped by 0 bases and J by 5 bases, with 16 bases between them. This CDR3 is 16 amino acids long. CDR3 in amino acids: CASSQEPPGEFETQYF. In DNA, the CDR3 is TGCGCCAGCAGCCAAGAGCCTCCAGGGGAGTTCGAGACCCAGTACTTC.

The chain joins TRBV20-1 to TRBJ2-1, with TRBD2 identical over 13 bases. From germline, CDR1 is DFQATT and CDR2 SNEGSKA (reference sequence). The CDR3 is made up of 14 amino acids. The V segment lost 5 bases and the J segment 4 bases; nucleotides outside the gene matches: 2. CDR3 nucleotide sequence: TGCAGTGCTGGACTAGCGGGAGTTTACAATGAGCAGTTCTTC. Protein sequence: CSAGLAGVYNEQFF.

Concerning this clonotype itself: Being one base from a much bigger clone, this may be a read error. CDR3 in DNA: TGTGCCAGCAGTGTGGGGGTATGCATTCAGTACTTC. Protein: CASSVGVCIQYF. This chain uses TRBV2 with TRBJ2-4; tentatively, D is TRBD1 or TRBD2 (5 bases each). The CDR3 totals 12 residues. CDR1 and CDR2 (germline): SNHLY, FYNNEI. Between the trimmed V and J ends, which lost 4 bases and 9 bases, there was a span of 10 bases.

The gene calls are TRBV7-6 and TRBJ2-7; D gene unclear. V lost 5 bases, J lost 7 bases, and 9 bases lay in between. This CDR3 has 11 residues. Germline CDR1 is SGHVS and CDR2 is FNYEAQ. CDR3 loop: CASSDLREQYF. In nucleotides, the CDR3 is TGTGCCAGCAGCGACCTACGGGAGCAGTACTTC.